One and the same sample provided the 29 T cell receptor beta chains below, sequenced in a study of blood T cell repertoires in COVID-19 (dated by TCRdb to 2018 to 2020). The method was the immunoSEQ multiplex PCR assay. The source is immuneACCESS, and TCRdb retained only in-frame sequences with V and J called. Part of the clones is not carried over; for the studies checked, unresolved V genes explain less than half of this, and the remainder is unexplained. For this sample the table gives 400,000 to 500,000 clones, of which 70% to 90% were detected only once. Roughly 1.4% of the sample goes to the ten largest clones. Sequencing was performed on PBMCs or T cells enriched from blood (not recorded which). The source is a woman aged 18-29 years who had been exposed to COVID-19.

J is TRBJ2-3 and V is TRBV6-4; TRBD2 matches 12 bases. CDR3 length: 14 residues. The germline gives CDR1 MRHNA, CDR2 SNTAGT. V lost 7 bases, J lost 4 bases, and 3 bases stayed unmatched. The CDR3 DNA is TGTGCCAGCAAGACTAGCGGGAGCGCAGATACGCAGTATTTT. It specifies CASKTSGSADTQYF.

V usage is TRBV28 and J usage is TRBJ1-6; no firm D call. CDR3 length equals 14 residues. Germline CDR1 MDHEN, CDR2 SYDVKM. The V end was cut by 8 bases, the J end by 0 bases, with 8 bases between. The CDR3 protein is CASAHNSYNSPLHF. The DNA for the CDR3 is TGTGCCAGCGCCCACAACTCCTATAATTCACCCCTCCACTTT.

This clone was counted once. This chain connects TRBV10-3 to TRBJ1-5, with 10 bases lining up with TRBD1. The CDR3 runs 14 residues. CDR1 and CDR2 from the germline V gene are ENHRY and SYGVKD. V was clipped by 7 bases and J by 4 bases; unmatched bases: 4. The CDR3 DNA sequence: TGTGCCATCAACGACAGGGGGCCAAATCAGCCCCAGCATTTT. This gives the protein CAINDRGPNQPQHF.

The chain uses TRBV19 and TRBJ1-5; D unresolved. The CDR3 totals 15 residues. V was shortened by 0 bases and J by 2 bases, with 8 bases between the two germline ends. CDR1 and CDR2 (germline): LNHDA, SQIVND (reference sequence). This chain's CDR3 is CASSIDSQGNQPQHF. The CDR3 coding sequence is TGTGCCAGTAGTATAGATTCCCAGGGCAATCAGCCCCAGCATTTT.

The V and J genes are TRBV7-2 and TRBJ2-3, with 9 bases identical to TRBD2. Looked up from germline, CDR1 is SGHTA and CDR2 is FQGNSA. The CDR3 is 15 amino acids. V shed 5 bases, J shed 0 bases, and the junction held 3 bases outside the gene matches. The CDR3 region is CASSATSGSTDTQYF. In DNA form, the CDR3 reads TGTGCCAGCAGCGCGACTAGCGGTAGCACAGATACGCAGTATTTT.

The chain carries TRBV14 and TRBJ1-4, with 7 nucleotides matching TRBD1. The CDR3 runs to 15 residues. Germline lookup yields CDR1 SGHDN and CDR2 FVKESK. V trimming: 5 bases; J trimming: 3 bases; junction bases outside the gene matches: 6. The CDR3 DNA reads TGTGCCAGCAGCAATGGCCAGGGGGCTAATGAAAAACTGTTTTTT. Protein: CASSNGQGANEKLFF.

The J gene is TRBJ2-5, the V gene TRBV6-2 or TRBV6-3; 8 bases are shared with TRBD2. This CDR3 contains 14 residues. The germline V gene has CDR1 MNHEY and CDR2 SVGEGT. V lost 4 bases, J lost 4 bases, and 5 bases stayed unmatched. The CDR3 spells CASSSAGDAETQYF. DNA for the CDR3: TGTGCCAGCAGTTCAGCGGGAGACGCAGAGACCCAGTACTTC.

CDR3: CASSTNRQSVEQFF. The CDR3 coding sequence is TGTGCCAGCTCCACTAACCGACAGAGCGTTGAGCAGTTCTTC. This chain connects TRBV18 to TRBJ2-1, with a tentative D call TRBD1 (5 bases). V was pared by 6 bases and J by 9 bases, with 18 bases between. Germline loops: CDR1 KGHSH, CDR2 LQKENI. The CDR3 covers 14 residues.

The chain joins TRBV7-3 to TRBJ2-3; a possible D gene is TRBD2 (5 bases). Deletions cut 6 bases from V and 0 bases from J, with 7 bases between. CDR1 and CDR2 from the germline V gene are SGHTA and FQGTGA. The CDR3 totals 13 residues. The CDR3 DNA sequence: TGTGCCAGCAGAAGGACTAGCACAGATACGCAGTATTTT. Its translation: CASRRTSTDTQYF.

The genes are TRBV19 and TRBJ2-2; 7 nucleotides agree with TRBD2. Germline CDR1 is LNHDA and CDR2 is SQIVND (reference sequence). CDR3 length equals 14 residues. The junction had 7 bases not matched to a gene; V was cut back by 7 bases and J by 5 bases. CDR3 protein: CASNRQGGTGELFF. The CDR3 DNA reads TGTGCCAGTAATAGGCAGGGAGGGACCGGGGAGCTGTTTTTT.

This chain links TRBV5-1 with TRBJ1-2, with TRBD1 identical over 9 bases. After removal of 4 bases from V and 4 bases from J, the junction contained 8 bases not matched to a gene. The CDR3 runs 15 residues. Per germline, CDR1 SGHRS and CDR2 YFSETQ. CDR3 nucleotides: TGCGCCAGCAGCGATGAAGGGACAGGGCTCTATGGCTACACCTTC. Its translation is CASSDEGTGLYGYTF.

V and J are TRBV3-1 (or the pseudogene TRBV3-2) and TRBJ1-5; D remains ambiguous. V lost 0 bases and J 4 bases, leaving 10 bases between the germline ends. The CDR3 length is 15 residues. The germline gives CDR1 LGHDT, CDR2 YNNKEL (reference sequence). The CDR3 DNA sequence: TGTGCCAGCAGCCAAGATTTCGGGGATAATCAGCCCCAGCATTTT. Its translation: CASSQDFGDNQPQHF.

The V and J genes are TRBV5-1 and TRBJ2-4; the D is unclear. This CDR3 has 15 residues. V was trimmed by 4 bases and J by 0 bases, leaving 11 bases between them. Germline V gene sequence: CDR1 SGHRS, CDR2 YFSETQ. CDR3 DNA: TGCGCCAGCAGCAGTTCGGGTCAAGCCAAAAACATTCAGTACTTC. Translated, it gives CASSSSGQAKNIQYF. Based on the CDR3 plus reference TRBV5-1 and TRBJ2-4, the full variable domain is KAGVTQTPRYLIKTRGQQVTLSCSPISGHRSVSWYQQTPGQGLQFLFEYFSETQRNKGNFPGRFSGRQFSNSRSEMNVSTLELGDSALYLCASSSSGQAKNIQYFGAGTRLSVL.

V gene TRBV6-5 combines with J gene TRBJ2-1; 11 bases map to TRBD2. The CDR3 runs 16 residues. The trim removed 0 bases at V and 8 bases at J, leaving 6 bases unmatched. Germline lookup yields CDR1 MNHEY and CDR2 SVGAGI. CDR3 bases: TGTGCCAGCAGTTACTCGCCAACTAGCGGGAGAGATGAGCAGTTCTTC. Protein product: CASSYSPTSGRDEQFF.

The chain combines TRBV19 with TRBJ1-5, with D unclear. This CDR3 is built from 13 residues. V was shortened by 6 bases and J by 2 bases, with 8 bases between the two germline ends. Germline V gene lookup returns CDR1 LNHDA and CDR2 SQIVND (reference sequence). Written as DNA, the CDR3 is TGTGCCAGTAGCGATACACGCAATCAGCCCCAGCATTTT. Translation: CASSDTRNQPQHF.

The chain is built from TRBV7-8 and TRBJ2-5, with D possibly being TRBD1 (6 bases). This CDR3 is built from 14 residues. The ends were cut back, 4 bases at V and 2 bases at J, with 11 bases in the middle. From germline, CDR1 is SGHVS and CDR2 FQNEAQ. CDR3 region: CASSSPQGQETQYF. CDR3 bases: TGTGCCAGCAGCTCACCGCAGGGGCAAGAGACCCAGTACTTC.

The chain carries TRBV11-2 and TRBJ2-1; 11 bases match TRBD2. The CDR3 totals 18 residues. Trimming took 1 base from V and 0 from J; bases not matched to a gene: 5. Germline assignment: CDR1 SGHAT and CDR2 FQNNGV. The CDR3: CASSLVGTSGSSYNEQFF. In nucleotides, the CDR3 is TGTGCCAGCAGCTTAGTTGGGACTAGCGGTAGCTCCTACAATGAGCAGTTCTTC.

The chain has TRBV27 and TRBJ2-2, with TRBD1 matching over 9 bases. CDR1 is MNHEY, CDR2 SMNVEV, per germline (reference sequence). The CDR3 sequence is 14 residues long. J lost 3 bases, V lost 6 bases, and 2 bases had no gene match. The CDR3 sequence is CASSWDRDTGELFF. DNA for the CDR3: TGTGCCAGCAGCTGGGACAGGGACACCGGGGAGCTGTTTTTT.

J is TRBJ2-7 and V is TRBV29-1, with 13 bases lining up with TRBD2. The CDR3 runs 13 residues. CDR1 and CDR2 (germline): SQVTM, ANQGSEA. The V and J ends lost 4 bases and 3 bases, in that order; junction bases with no gene match: 0. The CDR3 DNA follows: TGCAGCGTTGGACTAGCGGGAGGCTACGAGCAGTACTTC. This gives the protein CSVGLAGGYEQYF.

The V gene is TRBV12-3 or TRBV12-4, the J gene TRBJ1-2, with a weak D call TRBD1 (6 bases). The V and J ends lost 8 bases and 4 bases respectively, with 14 bases between them. There are 13 residues in the CDR3. In nucleotides, the CDR3 is TGTGCCAGCCAAACAGGGTCGGGCTATGGCTACACCTTC. Protein: CASQTGSGYGYTF.

The chain couples TRBV19 to TRBJ2-1, with 7 bases lining up with TRBD2. J lost 2 bases, V lost 1 base, and 2 bases had no gene match. Germline-derived CDR1 and CDR2 are LNHDA and SQIVND (reference sequence). The CDR3 covers 15 residues. This CDR3 reads CASSIASGTYNEQFF. DNA for the CDR3: TGTGCCAGTAGTATAGCAAGCGGGACCTACAATGAGCAGTTCTTC.

The rearrangement uses TRBV19 and TRBJ2-7, with 8 bases identical to TRBD2. Germline-derived CDR1 and CDR2 are LNHDA and SQIVND (reference sequence). The CDR3 length is 16 residues. V was clipped by 5 bases and J by 5 bases; unmatched bases: 14. CDR3 sequence reads: CASSPKLGLVSNEQYF. DNA for the CDR3: TGTGCCAGTAGTCCGAAACTGGGACTAGTAAGCAACGAGCAGTACTTC.

The J gene is TRBJ1-4, the V gene TRBV6-9; 7 bases are shared with TRBD1. The trim removed 4 bases at V and 8 bases at J, leaving 16 bases unmatched. CDR1 and CDR2 (germline): MNHGY, SVAAGI. The CDR3 loop spans 17 amino acids. The CDR3 region has the DNA TGTGCCAGCAGTTGGGAGACAGGGTGGTTTGGAGGAGAAAAACTGTTTTTT. This sequence encodes CASSWETGWFGGEKLFF.

This chain connects TRBV2 to TRBJ2-1, with 12 bases identical to TRBD2. V lost 5 bases, J lost 8 bases, and 7 bases stayed unmatched. Germline CDR1 and CDR2: SNHLY and FYNNEI. The CDR3 length is 15 residues. The CDR3 region is CASSPRTSGTDEQFF. CDR3 DNA: TGTGCCAGCAGTCCGCGGACTAGCGGGACCGATGAGCAGTTCTTC.

This chain uses TRBV5-1 with TRBJ1-1; D remains unclear. This CDR3 spans 13 amino acids. Trimming pared 0 bases from V and 4 bases from J, leaving 7 bases between. CDR1 and CDR2 from the germline V gene are SGHRS and YFSETQ. In nucleotides, the CDR3 is TGCGCCAGCAGCTTGGGGGAGGGCACTGAAGCTTTCTTT. It specifies CASSLGEGTEAFF.

The V call is TRBV4-2, the J call TRBJ2-2, with 8 bases lining up with TRBD2. The germline gives CDR1 LGHNA, CDR2 YNFKEQ. The CDR3 spans 15 residues. V was pared by 3 bases and J by 3 bases, with 3 bases of the junction left unmatched. The CDR3 bases are TGTGCCAGCAGCCAGGGACTAGGCGACACCGGGGAGCTGTTTTTT. Translated, it gives CASSQGLGDTGELFF.

J is TRBJ2-1 and V is TRBV10-2; TRBD2 matches at 8 bases. After removal of 6 bases from V and 6 bases from J, the junction contained 4 bases not matched to a gene. This CDR3 spans 13 amino acids. CDR1 and CDR2 (germline): WSHSY, SAAADI. The chain's CDR3 is CASRVGGGNEQFF. The CDR3 DNA reads TGCGCCAGCAGAGTCGGGGGGGGCAATGAGCAGTTCTTC.

This clone was seen just once. This sequence joins TRBV28 and TRBJ1-1; D is perhaps TRBD1 (5 bases). The CDR3 is 15 amino acids. V shed 4 bases and J shed 0 bases, with 12 bases lying between them. Germline values: CDR1 MDHEN, CDR2 SYDVKM. In DNA, the CDR3 is TGTGCCAGCAGTTCCCCGGGGGTACTGAACACTGAAGCTTTCTTT. This encodes CASSSPGVLNTEAFF.

The genes are TRBV7-8 and TRBJ2-7, with TRBD2 matching 7 bases. The CDR3 has 17 residues. Per the germline V gene, CDR1 is SGHVS and CDR2 is FQNEAQ. V dropped 2 bases and J dropped 4; count of bases not matched to a gene: 14. The CDR3 region has the DNA TGTGCCAGCAGCTTAATATTTGCGGGAGAGCGTGGTTACGAGCAGTACTTC. Amino acid sequence: CASSLIFAGERGYEQYF. The full variable domain, with the rest looked up from reference TRBV7-8 and TRBJ2-7, is GAGVSQSPRYKVAKRGQDVALRCDPISGHVSLFWYQQALGQGPEFLTYFQNEAQLDKSGLPSDRFFAERPEGSVSTLKIQRTQQEDSAVYLCASSLIFAGERGYEQYFGPGTRLTVT.